Here is one T cell receptor beta chain with its context. Living in 24 US areas, the participants were between about 18 and 95 years of age. Participants' own reports of clinical history determined their cohort assignment. Study processing details: Amplifying reference gene primers gave estimates of nucleated cell counts. Produced via immunoSEQ multiplex PCR; TCRdb's table is partial and in-frame only. V, J and clone size were drawn from that table, and D and trimming were deduced from the DNA. In the table there are fewer than 500,000 clones, around 89% of which are singletons. This entry comes from a study of blood T cell repertoires in COVID-19. About the study: Italy, Spain and the United States were the sources of the convalescent and acute COVID-19 samples.

CDR3 length: 17 amino acids. Germline CDR1 reads MDHEN; CDR2 reads SYDVKM. Trimming took off 5 bases at V and 2 bases at J, with 21 bases between the two ends. The V and J genes are TRBV28 and TRBJ1-2, with unresolved D. This receptor was taken from a young man who had recovered from COVID-19. The specimen was PBMCs or T cells enriched from blood (not recorded which). Here the CDR3 reads CASSHNPRRPTNYGYTF. The CDR3 bases are TGTGCCAGCAGTCACAATCCGAGGAGACCCACCAACTATGGCTACACCTTC.